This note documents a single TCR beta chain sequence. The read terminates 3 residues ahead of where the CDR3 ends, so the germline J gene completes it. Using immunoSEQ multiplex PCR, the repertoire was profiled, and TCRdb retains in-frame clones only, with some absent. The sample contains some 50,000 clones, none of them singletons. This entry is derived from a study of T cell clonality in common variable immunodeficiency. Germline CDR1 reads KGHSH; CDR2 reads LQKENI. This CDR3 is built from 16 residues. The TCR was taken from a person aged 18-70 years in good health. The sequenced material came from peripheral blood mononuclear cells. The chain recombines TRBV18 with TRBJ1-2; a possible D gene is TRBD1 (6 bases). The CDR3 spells CASSPGLAGGRDTYTF. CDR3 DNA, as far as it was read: TGTGCCAGCTCACCCGGACTAGCGGGGGGCCGGGATACC.